This T cell receptor (beta chain) originates from a study of T cells in Graves' hyperthyroidism and ophthalmopathy. TCR beta CDR3 regions were amplified from RNA. Initially, a first-round RT-PCR of the TCR CDR3 employed the HTBI primer set. Using its own MiXCR run on the multiplex PCR reads, TCRdb lists one record per CDR3 protein. Counted here are about 600,000 distinct CDR3 sequences, about 14% occurring once; the ten biggest clones make up over 6%. This clonotype was detected ten times or more. Germline V gives CDR1 SGHTA, CDR2 FQGNSA. The CDR3 is made up of 14 amino acids. Germline trimming cut 3 bases from V and 4 bases from J; bases unmatched to any gene: 4.

Sequencing used blood. The chain recombines TRBV7-2 with TRBJ2-5; 8 nucleotides line up with TRBD2. This TCR derives from a woman under 30 with Graves' ophthalmopathy. Written as DNA, the CDR3 is TGTGCCAGCAGCTTTAGCGGGATAGGAGAGACCCAGTACTTC. It translates to CASSFSGIGETQYF.